This TCR beta chain was captured in a study of Graves' ophthalmopathy and Graves' hyperthyroidism. The CDR3 runs to 14 residues. Germline loops: CDR1 MGHDK, CDR2 SYGVNS. The ends lost 6 bases at V and 7 bases at J; junction bases unmatched: 5. Amplification of the TCR beta CDR3 regions used RNA transcripts (as template). HTBI primers were used in a first-round RT-PCR, which preceded a second-round multiplex PCR. TCRdb itself ran the multiplex PCR reads through MiXCR, one entry per CDR3 protein. The repertoire holds more than 550,000 distinct CDR3 sequences, with about 41% as singletons. This chain links TRBV25-1 with TRBJ2-2; TRBD1 matches at 10 bases. Sequenced material: peripheral blood. The receptor's source is an adult man with Graves' ophthalmopathy. CDR3 loop: CASRVTGGYGELFF. The CDR3 DNA reads TGTGCCAGCAGAGTGACAGGGGGCTACGGGGAGCTGTTTTTT.